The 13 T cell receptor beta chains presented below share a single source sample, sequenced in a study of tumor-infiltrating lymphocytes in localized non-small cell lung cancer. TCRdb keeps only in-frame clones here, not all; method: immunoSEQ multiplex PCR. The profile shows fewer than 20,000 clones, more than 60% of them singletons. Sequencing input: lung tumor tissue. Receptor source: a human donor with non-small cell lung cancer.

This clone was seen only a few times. CDR3 sequence (DNA): TGTGCCAGCAGTGAGGTCGGGCCGGCCCTGTCTCGGGACGAGCAGTACTTC. Translated: CASSEVGPALSRDEQYF. This chain links TRBV2 with TRBJ2-7; D ambiguous. Trimming removed 3 bases at V and 5 bases at J, with 23 bases between. The CDR3 totals 17 residues. CDR1 SNHLY and CDR2 FYNNEI come from the germline V gene.

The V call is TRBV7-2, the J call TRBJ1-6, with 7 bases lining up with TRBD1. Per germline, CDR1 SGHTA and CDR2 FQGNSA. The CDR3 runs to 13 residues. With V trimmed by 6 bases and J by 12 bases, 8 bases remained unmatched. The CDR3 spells CASSQGGLQPLHF. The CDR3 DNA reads TGTGCCAGCAGTCAGGGGGGTCTGCAACCCCTCCACTTT.

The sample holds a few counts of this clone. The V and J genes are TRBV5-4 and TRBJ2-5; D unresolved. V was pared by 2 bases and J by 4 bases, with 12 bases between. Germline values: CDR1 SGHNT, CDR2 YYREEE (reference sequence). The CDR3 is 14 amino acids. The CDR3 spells CASSLPATGETQYF. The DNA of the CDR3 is TGTGCCAGCAGCTTACCCGCTACGGGAGAGACCCAGTACTTC.

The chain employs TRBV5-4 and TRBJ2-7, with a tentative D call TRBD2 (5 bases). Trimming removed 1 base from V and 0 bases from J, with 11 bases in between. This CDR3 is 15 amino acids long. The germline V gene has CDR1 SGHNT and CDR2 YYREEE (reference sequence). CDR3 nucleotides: TGTGCCAGCAGCTTGAACGGGGTTAGCTCCTACGAGCAGTACTTC. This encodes CASSLNGVSSYEQYF.

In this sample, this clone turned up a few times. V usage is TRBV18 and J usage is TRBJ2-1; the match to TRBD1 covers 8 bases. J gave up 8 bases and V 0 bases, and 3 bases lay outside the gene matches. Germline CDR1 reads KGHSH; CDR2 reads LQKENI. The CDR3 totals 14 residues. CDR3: CASSPPTGVDEQFF. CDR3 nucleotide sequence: TGTGCCAGCTCACCACCGACAGGGGTGGATGAGCAGTTCTTC.

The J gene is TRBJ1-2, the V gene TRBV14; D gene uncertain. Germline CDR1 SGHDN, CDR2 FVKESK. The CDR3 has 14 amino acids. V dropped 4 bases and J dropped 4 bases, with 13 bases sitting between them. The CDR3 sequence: CASSPPGVFYGYTF. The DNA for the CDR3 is TGTGCCAGCAGCCCCCCCGGGGTCTTCTATGGCTACACCTTC.

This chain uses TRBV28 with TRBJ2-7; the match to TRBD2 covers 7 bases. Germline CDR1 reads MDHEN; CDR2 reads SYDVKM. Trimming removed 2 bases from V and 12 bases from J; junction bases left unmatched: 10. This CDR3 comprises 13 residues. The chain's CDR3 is CASSLGSGPSLYF. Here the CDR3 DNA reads TGTGCCAGCAGTTTAGGTAGCGGGCCATCCTTGTACTTC.

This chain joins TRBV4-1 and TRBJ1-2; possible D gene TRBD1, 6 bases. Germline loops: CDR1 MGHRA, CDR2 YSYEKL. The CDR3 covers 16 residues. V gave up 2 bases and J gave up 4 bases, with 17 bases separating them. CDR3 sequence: CASSQSRSKGVYGYTF. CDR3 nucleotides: TGCGCCAGCAGCCAAAGTCGGAGCAAGGGGGTCTATGGCTACACCTTC.

CDR3 amino acids: CASSQWTGANEQFF. Here the CDR3 DNA reads TGTGCCAGCAGCCAATGGACAGGGGCGAATGAGCAGTTCTTC. The chain couples TRBV14 to TRBJ2-1; 9 bases match TRBD1. The CDR3 is made up of 14 amino acids. The germline CDR1 and CDR2 sequences are SGHDN and FVKESK. The V and J ends lost 2 bases and 7 bases, in that order; junction bases with no gene match: 3.

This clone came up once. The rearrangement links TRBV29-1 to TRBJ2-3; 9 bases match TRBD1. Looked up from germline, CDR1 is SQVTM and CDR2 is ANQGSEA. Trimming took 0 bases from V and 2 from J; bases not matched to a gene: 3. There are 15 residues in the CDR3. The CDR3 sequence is CSVEEGQGFTDTQYF. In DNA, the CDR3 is TGCAGCGTTGAAGAGGGACAGGGTTTCACAGATACGCAGTATTTT.

The chain's CDR3 is CASSSGTYNSPLHF. CDR3 DNA: TGTGCCAGCAGCTCGGGAACATATAATTCACCCCTCCACTTT. The chain has TRBV7-9 and TRBJ1-6; D unresolved. CDR3 length: 14 residues. V lost 4 bases and J lost 4, with 8 bases in between. The germline CDR1 and CDR2 sequences are SEHNR and FQNEAQ (reference sequence).

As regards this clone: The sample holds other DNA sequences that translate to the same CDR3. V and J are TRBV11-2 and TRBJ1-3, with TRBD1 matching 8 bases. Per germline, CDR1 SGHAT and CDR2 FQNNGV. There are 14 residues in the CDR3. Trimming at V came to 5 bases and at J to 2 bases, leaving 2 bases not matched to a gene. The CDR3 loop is CASSQDRAGNTIYF. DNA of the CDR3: TGTGCCAGCAGCCAGGACAGGGCTGGAAACACCATATATTTT.

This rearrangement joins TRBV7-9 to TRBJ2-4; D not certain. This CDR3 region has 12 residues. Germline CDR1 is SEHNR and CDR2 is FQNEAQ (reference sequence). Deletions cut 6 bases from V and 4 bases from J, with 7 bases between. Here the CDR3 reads CASRGLKNIQYF. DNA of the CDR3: TGTGCCAGCAGAGGGCTAAAAAACATTCAGTACTTC.